This is a list of T cell receptor beta chains from one sample in a study of regulatory T cells in long-lasting Graves disease. TCRdb independently ran MiXCR on the multiplex PCR reads; one entry per CDR3 protein. The sample has approximately 210,000 distinct CDR3 sequences, approximately 16% seen once; the top ten hold 22%. The sample consisted of peripheral blood mononuclear cells (PBMCs), taken at new diagnosis, from a patient treated with antithyroid drugs. Every receptor here comes from a female donor with Graves disease. CDR3s include the opening cysteine and the closing phenylalanine or tryptophan. A D gene is named only where the DNA matches it firmly. Rows give clone size only sometimes, using once, few, many, or a class for an expanded clone.

V gene,clone size,D gene,J gene,CDR3 protein,CDR3 DNA
TRBV11-2,many,TRBD1,TRBJ1-2,CASSLDRKGQVDTF,TGTGCCAGCAGCTTAGATCGAAAGGGACAGGTTGACACCTTC
TRBV3-1,many,.,TRBJ2-3,CASSPWVGDTQYF,TGTGCCAGCAGCCCGTGGGTCGGGGATACGCAGTATTTT
TRBV18,many,.,TRBJ1-1,CASSPDYPGNTEAFF,TGTGCCAGCTCGCCCGACTACCCCGGGAACACTGAAGCTTTCTTT
TRBV6-1,many,.,TRBJ1-4,CASTPGRFATNEKLFF,TGTGCCAGCACCCCCGGGAGGTTTGCAACTAATGAAAAACTGTTTTTT
TRBV15,many,.,TRBJ2-5,CATSREKGANQETQYF,TGTGCCACCAGCAGAGAAAAGGGCGCGAACCAAGAGACCCAGTACTTC
TRBV7-3,many,.,TRBJ1-5,CASSLERCCNQPQHF,TGTGCCAGCAGCTTAGAAAGGTGTTGCAATCAGCCCCAGCATTTT
TRBV11-3,.,TRBD2,TRBJ2-1,CASSLDLPGLAGGLAYNEQFF,TGTGCCAGCAGCTTAGACCTTCCGGGACTAGCGGGAGGTTTAGCCTACAATGAGCAGTTCTTC
TRBV27,.,TRBD1,TRBJ1-5,CASGQGYQPQHF,TGTGCCAGCGGACAGGGGTATCAGCCCCAGCATTTT
TRBV4-1,few,.,TRBJ2-6,CASSQDAGYGANVLTF,TGCGCCAGCAGCCAAGATGCGGGGTACGGGGCCAACGTCCTGACTTTC
TRBV7-2,many,.,TRBJ2-3,CASSPWTGETDTQYF,TGTGCCAGCAGCCCCTGGACGGGAGAGACAGATACGCAGTATTTT
TRBV7-8,many,.,TRBJ2-7,CASSWDKSYEQYF,TGTGCCAGCAGCTGGGACAAGTCCTACGAGCAGTACTTC
TRBV27,many,.,TRBJ2-5,CASSPPGLEETQYF,TGTGCCAGCAGTCCCCCTGGTTTGGAAGAGACCCAGTACTTC
TRBV9,.,TRBD1,TRBJ1-2,CASGVGQEYYGYTF,TGTGCCAGCGGCGTAGGACAGGAGTACTATGGCTACACCTTC
TRBV18,many,.,TRBJ2-5,CASSPRAENQETQYF,TGTGCCAGCTCACCGCGAGCGGAGAACCAAGAGACCCAGTACTTC
TRBV5-4,many,TRBD1,TRBJ1-4,CASSPRGQGENEKLFF,TGTGCCAGCAGTCCTCGGGGACAGGGGGAAAATGAAAAACTGTTTTTT
TRBV20-1,.,TRBD2,TRBJ2-7,CSARPGGRSEQYF,TGCAGTGCTAGACCGGGCGGGAGGTCTGAGCAGTACTTC
TRBV14,many,.,TRBJ2-3,CASSQDPRTQYF,TGTGCCAGCAGCCAAGATCCACGTACGCAGTATTTT
TRBV6-1,many,TRBD1,TRBJ2-7,CASRDRAVRQYF,TGTGCCAGCAGGGACAGGGCGGTCAGACAGTACTTC
TRBV10-3,many,.,TRBJ2-3,CAIRTTDTQYF,TGTGCCATCAGGACCACAGATACGCAGTATTTT
TRBV19,.,TRBD2,TRBJ2-1,CASSPHVAGERYEQFF,TGTGCCAGTAGCCCCCACGTGGCGGGGGAAAGGTATGAGCAGTTCTTC
TRBV19,few,.,TRBJ2-6,CASSIVGANVLTF,TGTGCCAGTAGTATAGTCGGGGCCAACGTCCTGACTTTC
TRBV7-2,few,TRBD2,TRBJ2-2,CASSLALAGSGELFF,TGTGCCAGCAGCTTAGCACTAGCGGGAAGCGGGGAGCTGTTTTTT
TRBV6-1,many,.,TRBJ1-1,CASSLWTDTEAFF,TGTGCCAGCAGCCTATGGACGGACACTGAAGCTTTCTTT
TRBV6-1,many,TRBD1,TRBJ1-4,CASSRTGNNEKLFF,TGTGCCAGCAGTCGGACAGGGAATAATGAAAAACTGTTTTTT
TRBV15,.,TRBD2,TRBJ2-1,CATSRDKGGPSEQFF,TGTGCCACCAGCAGAGACAAGGGAGGGCCTAGTGAGCAGTTCTTC
TRBV20-1,many,TRBD1,TRBJ1-2,CSAMGQGEGYTF,TGCAGTGCTATGGGACAGGGGGAAGGCTACACCTTC
TRBV4-1,.,TRBD2,TRBJ2-7,CASSQALAGGYEQYF,TGCGCCAGCAGCCAAGCACTAGCGGGGGGGTATGAGCAGTACTTC
TRBV12-3/TRBV12-4,many,.,TRBJ1-2,CASSLRDNYGYTF,TGTGCCAGCAGCCTCCGGGACAATTACGGCTACACCTTC
TRBV2,many,.,TRBJ1-2,CASSPGANYGYTF,TGTGCCAGCTCCCCTGGGGCTAACTATGGCTACACCTTC
TRBV7-8,.,TRBD2,TRBJ2-5,CASSLGLTASGKETQYF,TGTGCCAGCAGCTTAGGGTTAACGGCTAGCGGGAAAGAGACCCAGTACTTC
TRBV28,many,.,TRBJ1-1,CASSSHSLLGNTEAFF,TGTGCCAGCAGTTCCCACAGCCTACTGGGGAACACTGAAGCTTTCTTT
TRBV6-1,few,TRBD1,TRBJ2-7,CASSPNRDRGYEQYF,TGTGCCAGCAGCCCGAACCGGGACAGAGGTTACGAGCAGTACTTC
TRBV30,many,.,TRBJ1-1,CAWSVLGTDLTEAFF,TGTGCCTGGAGTGTACTCGGGACGGATCTCACTGAAGCTTTCTTT
TRBV7-2,.,.,TRBJ2-7,CASSLREVQYF,TGTGCCAGCAGCCTCAGGGAGGTGCAGTACTTC
TRBV20-1,many,.,TRBJ2-7,CSARDIEGSYEQYF,TGCAGTGCTAGAGATATCGAAGGCTCCTACGAGCAGTACTTC
TRBV11-2,many,TRBD2,TRBJ2-2,CASSFRRGEVDTGELFF,TGTGCCAGCAGCTTCAGGCGGGGGGAGGTCGACACCGGGGAGCTGTTTTTT
TRBV7-9,many,.,TRBJ2-7,CASSLGPRPYEQYF,TGTGCCAGCAGCTTGGGACCCCGGCCCTACGAGCAGTACTTC
TRBV7-9,many,.,TRBJ1-1,CASSLGGGNTEAFF,TGTGCCAGCAGTTTGGGTGGGGGGAACACTGAAGCTTTCTTT
TRBV3-1,many,TRBD1,TRBJ1-2,CASSHDRVNYGYTF,TGTGCCAGCAGCCACGACAGGGTCAACTATGGCTACACCTTC
TRBV5-6,few,.,TRBJ1-4,CASSRGGVPNEKLSF,TGTGCCAGCAGCCGTGGTGGGGTTCCTAATGAAAAACTGTCTTTT
TRBV19,many,.,TRBJ1-5,CASSIQTRYSNQPQHF,TGTGCCAGTAGTATCCAGACCCGGTATAGCAATCAGCCCCAGCATTTT
TRBV27,many,TRBD1,TRBJ2-7,CASSRQGAFYEQYF,TGTGCCAGCAGTAGGCAGGGGGCTTTCTACGAGCAGTACTTC
TRBV20-1,.,.,TRBJ1-2,CSAPLMDYGYTF,TGCAGTGCTCCTTTAATGGACTATGGCTACACCTTC
TRBV18,many,.,TRBJ2-3,CASSPQRSTDTQYF,TGTGCCAGCTCACCGCAGCGGAGCACAGATACGCAGTATTTT
TRBV19,.,TRBD1,TRBJ2-2,CASSIRATGGGTGELFF,TGTGCCAGTAGTATACGGGCCACAGGGGGCGGTACCGGGGAGCTGTTTTTT
TRBV12-3/TRBV12-4,few,.,TRBJ1-1,CASSAQGGNTEAFF,TGTGCCAGCAGCGCCCAGGGCGGGAACACTGAAGCTTTCTTT
TRBV6-5,few,.,TRBJ1-2,CASSYFDPTDGYTF,TGTGCCAGCAGTTACTTTGACCCGACCGATGGCTACACCTTC
TRBV9,many,.,TRBJ2-1,CASSRALSYNEQFF,TGTGCCAGCAGCCGGGCCCTCTCCTACAATGAGCAGTTCTTC
TRBV30,many,.,TRBJ1-1,CAWKSKGQNTEAFF,TGTGCCTGGAAGAGCAAGGGCCAGAACACTGAAGCTTTCTTT
TRBV19,many,.,TRBJ1-2,CASRDVANYGYTF,TGTGCCAGTAGGGACGTAGCTAACTATGGCTACACCTTC
TRBV6-1,many,.,TRBJ1-1,CATGGWNTEAFF,TGTGCCACCGGAGGTTGGAACACTGAAGCTTTCTTT
TRBV20-1,many,.,TRBJ2-5,CSARGRGGGETQYF,TGCAGTGCGAGGGGCAGGGGAGGTGGAGAGACCCAGTACTTC
TRBV5-1,.,.,TRBJ1-2,CASSLTAARYGYTF,TGCGCCAGCAGCTTGACCGCAGCTCGCTATGGCTACACCTTC
TRBV14,.,TRBD1,TRBJ1-2,CASSRFGQEYGYTF,TGTGCCAGCAGCCGATTCGGACAGGAATATGGCTACACCTTC
TRBV30,once,.,TRBJ2-2,CAWSIAAGELFF,TGTGCCTGGAGCATAGCGGCCGGGGAGCTGTTTTTT